The 25 T cell receptor beta chains listed next were all sequenced from one sample in a study of T-cell memory formation after mild COVID-19. TCRdb processed the 5' RACE reads anew with MiXCR; each CDR3 protein has one entry. The table shows under 250,000 distinct CDR3 sequences, with around 30% occurring only once. Sequenced sample: PBMCs or a T cell subset sorted from them (not recorded which). The receptors come from an adult woman who had mild COVID-19 (a few samples of this study predate the infection). Cell type and time point are not known.

V is TRBV7-9 and J is TRBJ2-2, with D unclear. There are 10 residues in the CDR3. Trimming left V 4 bases short and J 8 bases short, with 2 bases between. CDR1 and CDR2 (germline): SEHNR, FQNEAQ (reference sequence). For the CDR3, the DNA is TGTGCCAGCAGCTCAGGGGAGCTGTTTTTT. It yields the protein CASSSGELFF. The full variable domain, rest sourced from reference TRBV7-9 and TRBJ2-2, is DTGVSQNPRHKITKRGQNVTFRCDPISEHNRLYWYRQTLGQGPEFLTYFQNEAQLEKSRLLSDRFSAERPKGSFSTLEIQRTEQGDSAMYLCASSSGELFFGEGSRLTVL.

Here the CDR3 DNA reads TGCAGCGTTGGGAGTGGACTCAGGAACACTGAAGCTTTCTTT. It codes for CSVGSGLRNTEAFF. The chain couples TRBV29-1 to TRBJ1-1, with D unresolved. CDR1 is SQVTM, CDR2 ANQGSEA, per germline. With 4 bases removed from V and 1 base from J, the gap between germline ends came to 13 bases. The CDR3 totals 14 residues.

The J gene is TRBJ2-3, the V gene TRBV20-1; D possibly corresponds to TRBD2 (6 bases). The CDR3 has 13 amino acids. Trimming took off 7 bases at V and 2 bases at J, with 13 bases between the two ends. Per germline, CDR1 DFQATT and CDR2 SNEGSKA (reference sequence). The CDR3 region has the DNA TGCAGTGTCTCCGGGAGAACCACAGATACGCAGTATTTT. It translates to CSVSGRTTDTQYF.

The CDR3 spells CASSQGGGYGYTF. CDR3 coding DNA: TGCGCCAGCAGCCAAGGCGGGGGCTATGGCTACACCTTC. The chain uses TRBV4-3 and TRBJ1-2, with D perhaps matching TRBD1 (5 bases). The CDR3 sequence is 13 residues long. Trimming stripped 1 base from V and 4 bases from J, with 7 bases between. Germline loops: CDR1 LGHNA, CDR2 YSLEER.

The gene calls are TRBV7-9 and TRBJ2-5; possible D gene TRBD2, 6 bases. CDR1 and CDR2 from the germline V gene are SEHNR and FQNEAQ (reference sequence). The CDR3 has 15 amino acids. V gave up 1 base and J gave up 2 bases, with 11 bases separating them. Written as DNA, the CDR3 is TGTGCCAGCAGCTTAGTTTCGGGGGTGCAAGAGACCCAGTACTTC. Translated, it gives CASSLVSGVQETQYF.

V and J are TRBV20-1 and TRBJ2-1; tentatively, D is TRBD2 (5 bases). CDR1 DFQATT and CDR2 SNEGSKA come from the germline V gene (reference sequence). This CDR3 has 16 amino acids. V was trimmed by 4 bases and J by 7 bases, leaving 23 bases between them. The CDR3 sequence: CSATMPGVLRRNEQFF. CDR3 DNA: TGCAGTGCTACTATGCCCGGGGTTTTGAGGAGAAATGAGCAGTTCTTC.

CDR3 sequence reads: CASSYANTDEQYF. As DNA, the CDR3 is TGTGCCAGCAGTTACGCCAATACGGACGAGCAGTACTTC. The J gene is TRBJ2-7, the V gene TRBV6-5, with D unresolved. CDR1 and CDR2 (germline): MNHEY, SVGAGI. V dropped 2 bases and J dropped 5 bases, with 10 bases sitting between them. CDR3 size: 13 residues.

This chain joins TRBV12-3 or TRBV12-4 and TRBJ1-1; D remains unclear. The CDR3 loop spans 14 amino acids. V lost 6 bases, J lost 2 bases, and 13 bases lay in between. CDR3 sequence: CASRIPGGNTEAFF. CDR3 DNA sequence: TGTGCCAGCAGGATCCCGGGAGGCAACACTGAAGCTTTCTTT.

The chain has TRBV20-1 and TRBJ2-1, with 14 bases lining up with TRBD2. This CDR3 spans 15 amino acids. Germline loops: CDR1 DFQATT, CDR2 SNEGSKA (reference sequence). With 1 base clipped from V and 5 bases from J, the junction kept 1 base outside the gene matches. The CDR3 region has the DNA TGCAGTGCTAGAGGGGGACTAGCGGGAGACAATGAGCAGTTCTTC. As protein: CSARGGLAGDNEQFF.

A single count supports this clonotype. The chain carries TRBV12-3 or TRBV12-4 and TRBJ2-7; no clear D. The CDR3 extends over 15 amino acids. V was clipped by 3 bases and J by 3 bases, with 15 bases between them. CDR3 nucleotide sequence: TGTGCCAGCAGTTTTAGGGCAGGAACATACTACGAGCAGTACTTC. It codes for CASSFRAGTYYEQYF.

There are a few counts of this clonotype. CDR3: CATHGYRLAGDLVGNEQFF. In DNA form, the CDR3 reads TGTGCCACCCACGGTTATAGACTAGCGGGGGATCTCGTAGGCAATGAGCAGTTCTTC. The chain couples TRBV2 to TRBJ2-1; 12 bases fit TRBD2. The length of the CDR3 is 19 residues. V lost 10 bases, J lost 6 bases, and 22 bases stayed unmatched. The V gene's germline CDR1 is SNHLY and CDR2 FYNNEI.

The chain employs TRBV19 and TRBJ1-3; a weak D match, TRBD1 (5 bases). V gave up 4 bases and J gave up 4 bases, with 8 bases separating them. There are 13 residues in the CDR3. Germline loops: CDR1 LNHDA, CDR2 SQIVND (reference sequence). CDR3 sequence (DNA): TGTGCCAGTAGTACTAGACAGGGAAACACCATATATTTT. This encodes CASSTRQGNTIYF.

The chain is built from TRBV3-1 and TRBJ1-6; D not certain. Trimming stripped 1 base from V and 9 bases from J, with 10 bases between. Germline V gene sequence: CDR1 LGHDT, CDR2 YNNKEL (reference sequence). This CDR3 has 14 residues. CDR3: CASSQGRSGSPLHF. Here the CDR3 DNA reads TGTGCCAGCAGCCAAGGCAGGAGTGGTTCACCCCTCCACTTT.

V is TRBV5-6 and J is TRBJ2-1, with D perhaps TRBD1 or TRBD2 (6 bases each). Germline V gives CDR1 SGHDT, CDR2 YYEEEE. The CDR3 extends over 16 amino acids. V lost 4 bases, J lost 1 base, and 15 bases lay in between. The CDR3 bases are TGTGCCAGCAGCCTGCCACGGGGGCTATCCTACAATGAGCAGTTCTTC. Translated, it gives CASSLPRGLSYNEQFF.

V and J are TRBV7-9 and TRBJ1-2; the match to TRBD1 covers 10 bases. The CDR3 runs to 14 residues. The V segment lost 5 bases and the J segment 9 bases; nucleotides outside the gene matches: 9. Germline loops: CDR1 SEHNR, CDR2 FQNEAQ (reference sequence). In nucleotides, the CDR3 is TGTGCCAGCAGCACTGACAGGGGGCGCAGGAGCTACACCTTC. Its translation: CASSTDRGRRSYTF.

This clonotype showed up just a few times. The chain uses TRBV6-6 and TRBJ2-3; 9 nucleotides match TRBD2. The CDR3 totals 18 residues. Losses at the gene ends were 2 bases for V and 0 bases for J; bases not matched to a gene: 9. Germline V gene lookup returns CDR1 MNHNY and CDR2 SVGAGI (reference sequence). CDR3 DNA sequence: TGTGCCAGCAGTTACGGGGCTGTAGCGGGGGAAAGCACAGATACGCAGTATTTT. Amino acids: CASSYGAVAGESTDTQYF.

This chain uses TRBV7-4 with TRBJ2-7; 8 bases agree with TRBD2. The V gene end was trimmed by 1 base and the J gene end by 2 bases; junction bases not matched to a gene: 4. CDR1 is SGHVT, CDR2 SQSDAQ, per germline. The CDR3 length is 15 residues. CDR3 residues: CASSLEELAAYEQYF. The CDR3 DNA reads TGTGCCAGCAGCTTAGAGGAACTAGCGGCCTACGAGCAGTACTTC.

A few counts support this clonotype. V gene TRBV4-3 combines with J gene TRBJ2-5; D is ambiguous. Trimming took 0 bases from V and 1 from J, leaving 9 bases between them. The CDR3 contains 15 residues. Germline-derived CDR1 and CDR2 are LGHNA and YSLEER. The DNA of the CDR3 is TGCGCCAGCAGCCAAGATATCAACTCCCAAGAGACCCAGTACTTC. This codes for CASSQDINSQETQYF.

The table lists this clonotype with a few counts. The gene calls are TRBV4-2 and TRBJ2-5; no definite D call. Trimming shortened V by 0 bases and J by 1 base, and 9 bases separated the two germline ends. The CDR3 is 15 amino acids. Germline CDR1 reads LGHNA; CDR2 reads YNFKEQ. CDR3 in amino acids: CASSQEKRTQETQYF. Here the CDR3 DNA reads TGTGCCAGCAGCCAAGAAAAGAGGACCCAAGAGACCCAGTACTTC.

This clonotype was seen only a few times. This sequence joins TRBV6-5 and TRBJ2-1, with TRBD1 matching 9 bases. Germline lookup yields CDR1 MNHEY and CDR2 SVGAGI. The V segment lost 7 bases and the J segment 7 bases; nucleotides outside the gene matches: 11. CDR3 length: 15 amino acids. The DNA of the CDR3 is TGTGCCAGCACAAAGGGACAGGGCAAGCTAAATGAGCAGTTCTTC. Translation gives CASTKGQGKLNEQFF.

This chain links TRBV25-1 with TRBJ1-4, with 11 bases matching TRBD1. Germline V gene sequence: CDR1 MGHDK, CDR2 SYGVNS. V shed 3 bases, J shed 7 bases, and the junction held 4 bases outside the gene matches. The CDR3 has 15 amino acids. The CDR3 region has the DNA TGTGCCAGCAGTGAGGGGGGGACAGGGGGTGAAAAACTGTTTTTT. Residues: CASSEGGTGGEKLFF.

The chain is built from TRBV7-6 and TRBJ2-1; 10 bases are shared with TRBD1. V was pared by 3 bases and J by 6 bases, with 5 bases of the junction left unmatched. Germline values: CDR1 SGHVS, CDR2 FNYEAQ. The CDR3 loop spans 15 amino acids. The CDR3 here is CASSFRQGAINEQFF. The CDR3, as DNA: TGTGCCAGCAGCTTTAGACAGGGGGCCATCAATGAGCAGTTCTTC. The full variable domain, its missing parts supplied by reference TRBV7-6 and TRBJ2-1, is GAGVSQSPRYKVTKRGQDVALRCDPISGHVSLYWYRQALGQGPEFLTYFNYEAQQDKSGLPNDRFSAERPEGSISTLTIQRTEQRDSAMYRCASSFRQGAINEQFFGPGTRLTVL.

The chain recombines TRBV25-1 with TRBJ2-2; possible D gene TRBD1, 5 bases. Per the germline V gene, CDR1 is MGHDK and CDR2 is SYGVNS. This CDR3 comprises 13 residues. Trimming shortened V by 8 bases and J by 5 bases, and 12 bases separated the two germline ends. The CDR3 spells CASRRPGTGELFF. The CDR3 nucleotides read TGTGCCAGCCGGCGTCCAGGGACCGGGGAGCTGTTTTTT. Supplemented by reference TRBV25-1 and TRBJ2-2, the full variable domain reads EADIYQTPRYLVIGTGKKITLECSQTMGHDKMYWYQQDPGMELHLIHYSYGVNSTEKGDLSSESTVSRIRTEHFPLTLESARPSHTSQYLCASRRPGTGELFFGEGSRLTVL.

The chain carries TRBV7-2 and TRBJ2-1, with a possible D match to TRBD2 (7 bases). Germline loops: CDR1 SGHTA, CDR2 FQGNSA. The CDR3 spans 15 residues. Between the trimmed V and J ends, which lost 5 bases and 4 bases, there was a span of 15 bases. Here the CDR3 DNA reads TGTGCCAGCAGCCCCGCGGGGGCGGGGTACAATGAGCAGTTCTTC. It is translated as CASSPAGAGYNEQFF.

The chain carries TRBV4-3 and TRBJ2-2, with 12 bases that match TRBD1. CDR3 size: 17 residues. Germline lookup yields CDR1 LGHNA and CDR2 YSLEER. V shed 3 bases, J shed 7 bases, and the junction held 9 bases outside the gene matches. CDR3 sequence (DNA): TGCGCCAGCAGCCAGCCGAACCGGGACAGGGGGCGCGGGGAGCTGTTTTTT. Translating it yields CASSQPNRDRGRGELFF.